This is a list of T cell receptor beta chains from one sample in a study of CD8 T cells in ankylosing spondylitis. TCRdb fed the 5' RACE reads into MiXCR, producing one record per CDR3 protein. The table has 500,000 to 550,000 distinct CDR3 sequences, approximately 12% seen once. Sequencing was performed on blood, either unsorted or a sorted T cell fraction (not recorded which). Receptor source: a male donor with ankylosing spondylitis. Both conserved end residues are part of each CDR3. The order of the fields is CDR3 protein, CDR3 DNA, V gene, J gene, D gene, clone size. D genes are given only for firm matches. Only part of the rows carry a size: once, few, many, or a class if the clone is expanded.

CDR3 protein: CSASSGTGVEQYF
CDR3 DNA: TGCAGTGCTAGTTCCGGGACAGGGGTCGAGCAGTACTTC
V gene: TRBV20-1
J gene: TRBJ2-7
D gene: TRBD1
clone size: few

CDR3 protein: CASSAEPDRVNTGELFF
CDR3 DNA: TGCGCCAGCAGCGCGGAGCCGGACAGGGTGAACACCGGGGAGCTGTTTTTT
V gene: TRBV5-1
J gene: TRBJ2-2
D gene: TRBD1
clone size: few

CDR3 protein: CASSQLQLSQETQYF
CDR3 DNA: TGTGCCAGCAGCCAACTGCAGCTTTCTCAAGAGACCCAGTACTTC
V gene: TRBV3-1
J gene: TRBJ2-5
D gene: -
clone size: few

CDR3 protein: CSARGSGLAELPQETQYF
CDR3 DNA: TGCAGTGCTAGGGGTAGTGGGCTAGCGGAATTACCCCAAGAGACCCAGTACTTC
V gene: TRBV20-1
J gene: TRBJ2-5
D gene: TRBD2
clone size: few

CDR3 protein: CASSLMGAFSTDTQYF
CDR3 DNA: TGTGCCAGCAGTTTAATGGGGGCATTTAGCACAGATACGCAGTATTTT
V gene: TRBV27
J gene: TRBJ2-3
D gene: -
clone size: few

CDR3 protein: CASSQFLGEQFF
CDR3 DNA: TGTGCCAGCAGCCAGTTCCTGGGTGAGCAGTTCTTC
V gene: TRBV14
J gene: TRBJ2-1
D gene: -
clone size: few

CDR3 protein: CASSLPGQGYEKLFF
CDR3 DNA: TGTGCCAGCAGCCTACCGGGGCAGGGGTATGAAAAACTGTTTTTT
V gene: TRBV4-2
J gene: TRBJ1-4
D gene: -
clone size: -

CDR3 protein: CASSPSTASGNTIYF
CDR3 DNA: TGCGCCAGCAGCCCATCGACAGCCTCTGGAAACACCATATATTTT
V gene: TRBV5-1
J gene: TRBJ1-3
D gene: -
clone size: few

CDR3 protein: CASSLADPSATGELFF
CDR3 DNA: TGCGCCAGCAGCTTGGCCGACCCCAGCGCCACCGGGGAGCTGTTTTTT
V gene: TRBV5-1
J gene: TRBJ2-2
D gene: -
clone size: -

CDR3 protein: CASSQGSWGGPQNIQYF
CDR3 DNA: TGTGCCAGCAGCCAAGGCTCGTGGGGCGGACCTCAAAACATTCAGTACTTC
V gene: TRBV3-1
J gene: TRBJ2-4
D gene: -
clone size: -

CDR3 protein: CASSFIRDNNEQFF
CDR3 DNA: TGTGCCAGCAGTTTCATTCGGGACAACAATGAGCAGTTCTTC
V gene: TRBV7-2
J gene: TRBJ2-1
D gene: -
clone size: -

CDR3 protein: CSARSGVGQGYTF
CDR3 DNA: TGCAGTGCTAGAAGTGGGGTGGGCCAGGGCTACACCTTC
V gene: TRBV20-1
J gene: TRBJ1-2
D gene: -
clone size: -

CDR3 protein: CASSRLAGGDNEQFF
CDR3 DNA: TGCGCCAGCAGCCGCCTAGCGGGAGGTGACAATGAGCAGTTCTTC
V gene: TRBV5-1
J gene: TRBJ2-1
D gene: TRBD2
clone size: many

CDR3 protein: CASSELNPNQPQHF
CDR3 DNA: TGTGCCAGCAGTGAATTGAACCCCAATCAGCCCCAGCATTTT
V gene: TRBV2
J gene: TRBJ1-5
D gene: -
clone size: -

CDR3 protein: CASNANDYGYTF
CDR3 DNA: TGTGCCAGCAACGCCAATGACTATGGCTACACCTTC
V gene: TRBV12-3/TRBV12-4
J gene: TRBJ1-2
D gene: -
clone size: many

CDR3 protein: CASSFSGTLNTGELFF
CDR3 DNA: TGTGCCAGCAGTTTCTCTGGGACTTTAAACACCGGGGAGCTGTTTTTT
V gene: TRBV12-3/TRBV12-4
J gene: TRBJ2-2
D gene: -
clone size: few

CDR3 protein: CASSPGRTGGPSYEQYF
CDR3 DNA: TGTGCCAGCAGCCCAGGACGTACAGGGGGCCCCTCCTACGAGCAGTACTTC
V gene: TRBV7-9
J gene: TRBJ2-7
D gene: TRBD1
clone size: -

CDR3 protein: CASSQDRGYYGYTF
CDR3 DNA: TGTGCCAGCAGCCAAGACAGGGGGTACTATGGCTACACCTTC
V gene: TRBV3-1
J gene: TRBJ1-2
D gene: TRBD1
clone size: many

CDR3 protein: CASSQSGYNYEQFF
CDR3 DNA: TGTGCCAGCAGCCAAAGTGGTTACAATTATGAGCAGTTCTTC
V gene: TRBV3-1
J gene: TRBJ2-1
D gene: -
clone size: -

CDR3 protein: CATSGLTSGPTNEQFF
CDR3 DNA: TGTGCCACCAGTGGCCTGACTAGCGGTCCTACGAATGAGCAGTTCTTC
V gene: TRBV24-1
J gene: TRBJ2-1
D gene: TRBD2
clone size: many

CDR3 protein: CASSIGLAGASDTQYF
CDR3 DNA: TGTGCCAGCAGCATCGGACTAGCGGGAGCGTCCGATACGCAGTATTTT
V gene: TRBV5-4
J gene: TRBJ2-3
D gene: TRBD2
clone size: few

CDR3 protein: CSAPGLAGSWSDTQYF
CDR3 DNA: TGCAGTGCCCCCGGACTAGCGGGGTCTTGGTCGGATACGCAGTATTTT
V gene: TRBV20-1
J gene: TRBJ2-3
D gene: TRBD2
clone size: few

CDR3 protein: CSGVPRTSGISDTQYF
CDR3 DNA: TGCAGCGGAGTACCCAGGACTAGCGGGATCTCAGATACGCAGTATTTT
V gene: TRBV29-1
J gene: TRBJ2-3
D gene: TRBD2
clone size: many

CDR3 protein: CSVEPDIGTEAFF
CDR3 DNA: TGCAGCGTTGAACCCGACATAGGAACTGAAGCTTTCTTT
V gene: TRBV29-1
J gene: TRBJ1-1
D gene: -
clone size: many

CDR3 protein: CASSLYGGSHLEQYF
CDR3 DNA: TGTGCCAGCAGCTTATACGGCGGGAGCCACCTCGAGCAGTACTTC
V gene: TRBV7-2
J gene: TRBJ2-7
D gene: TRBD2
clone size: -

CDR3 protein: CASSLGANEQFF
CDR3 DNA: TGTGCCAGCAGCCTGGGGGCCAATGAGCAGTTCTTC
V gene: TRBV5-1
J gene: TRBJ2-1
D gene: -
clone size: many

CDR3 protein: CASSQDRARNTEAFF
CDR3 DNA: TGTGCCAGCAGCCAAGATCGAGCAAGGAACACTGAAGCTTTCTTT
V gene: TRBV3-1
J gene: TRBJ1-1
D gene: -
clone size: -

CDR3 protein: CASSRTHTSGNTIYF
CDR3 DNA: TGTGCCAGCAGTCGCACCCACACCTCTGGAAACACCATATATTTT
V gene: TRBV6-1
J gene: TRBJ1-3
D gene: -
clone size: few

CDR3 protein: CAACRDNTGELFF
CDR3 DNA: TGTGCCGCCTGCCGGGATAACACCGGGGAGCTGTTTTTT
V gene: TRBV24-1
J gene: TRBJ2-2
D gene: -
clone size: -

CDR3 protein: CASSSEGLAGADTQYF
CDR3 DNA: TGCGCCAGCAGTTCCGAGGGACTAGCGGGAGCAGATACGCAGTATTTT
V gene: TRBV5-1
J gene: TRBJ2-3
D gene: TRBD2
clone size: many

CDR3 protein: CASSPILVEGTDTQYF
CDR3 DNA: TGTGCCAGCTCACCAATCTTAGTTGAGGGCACAGATACGCAGTATTTT
V gene: TRBV18
J gene: TRBJ2-3
D gene: -
clone size: few

CDR3 protein: CASSGPGTGAEGPQHF
CDR3 DNA: TGTGCCAGCAGCGGTCCCGGGACAGGGGCCGAGGGGCCCCAGCATTTT
V gene: TRBV2
J gene: TRBJ1-5
D gene: TRBD1
clone size: -

CDR3 protein: CASSWRVIQETQYF
CDR3 DNA: TGCGCCAGCAGCTGGAGGGTGATCCAAGAGACCCAGTACTTC
V gene: TRBV5-1
J gene: TRBJ2-5
D gene: -
clone size: few

CDR3 protein: CSARGGNGYTF
CDR3 DNA: TGCAGTGCGCGAGGAGGGAATGGCTACACCTTC
V gene: TRBV20-1
J gene: TRBJ1-2
D gene: -
clone size: -

CDR3 protein: CASSSSGTGRGETQYF
CDR3 DNA: TGCGCCAGCAGCTCCTCCGGGACAGGGCGAGGGGAGACCCAGTACTTC
V gene: TRBV5-1
J gene: TRBJ2-5
D gene: TRBD1
clone size: -

CDR3 protein: CASSLQYYGYTF
CDR3 DNA: TGTGCCAGCAGTCTCCAGTACTATGGCTACACCTTC
V gene: TRBV28
J gene: TRBJ1-2
D gene: -
clone size: few

CDR3 protein: CSATYYEQYF
CDR3 DNA: TGCAGTGCTACGTACTACGAGCAGTACTTC
V gene: TRBV20-1
J gene: TRBJ2-7
D gene: -
clone size: -

CDR3 protein: CASSEQAGEQETQYF
CDR3 DNA: TGCGCCAGCAGTGAGCAGGCGGGAGAGCAAGAGACCCAGTACTTC
V gene: TRBV10-1
J gene: TRBJ2-5
D gene: TRBD2
clone size: few

CDR3 protein: CASTTSRLAGVLVYEQYF
CDR3 DNA: TGTGCCAGCACCACAAGTAGACTAGCGGGAGTATTAGTGTACGAGCAGTACTTC
V gene: TRBV6-1
J gene: TRBJ2-7
D gene: TRBD2
clone size: few

CDR3 protein: CASSLRERVFTGELFF
CDR3 DNA: TGTGCCAGCAGCTTACGGGAACGAGTGTTCACCGGGGAGCTGTTTTTT
V gene: TRBV7-7
J gene: TRBJ2-2
D gene: -
clone size: -

CDR3 protein: CASSTTGPGELFF
CDR3 DNA: TGTGCCAGTAGTACGACAGGGCCCGGGGAGCTGTTTTTT
V gene: TRBV19
J gene: TRBJ2-2
D gene: TRBD1
clone size: few

CDR3 protein: CAISEWAGASSGNTIYF
CDR3 DNA: TGTGCCATCAGTGAGTGGGCAGGGGCCTCCTCTGGAAACACCATATATTTT
V gene: TRBV10-3
J gene: TRBJ1-3
D gene: -
clone size: few

CDR3 protein: CSASLARKLFF
CDR3 DNA: TGCAGTGCTAGCTTAGCACGCAAACTGTTTTTT
V gene: TRBV20-1
J gene: TRBJ1-4
D gene: -
clone size: -

CDR3 protein: CASTPSRSQGRQETQYF
CDR3 DNA: TGTGCCAGCACCCCGTCCCGATCACAGGGCAGGCAAGAGACCCAGTACTTC
V gene: TRBV11-2
J gene: TRBJ2-5
D gene: -
clone size: -

CDR3 protein: CASSLAPQNYEQYF
CDR3 DNA: TGTGCCAGCAGCTTAGCGCCCCAGAACTACGAGCAGTACTTC
V gene: TRBV7-8
J gene: TRBJ2-7
D gene: -
clone size: few